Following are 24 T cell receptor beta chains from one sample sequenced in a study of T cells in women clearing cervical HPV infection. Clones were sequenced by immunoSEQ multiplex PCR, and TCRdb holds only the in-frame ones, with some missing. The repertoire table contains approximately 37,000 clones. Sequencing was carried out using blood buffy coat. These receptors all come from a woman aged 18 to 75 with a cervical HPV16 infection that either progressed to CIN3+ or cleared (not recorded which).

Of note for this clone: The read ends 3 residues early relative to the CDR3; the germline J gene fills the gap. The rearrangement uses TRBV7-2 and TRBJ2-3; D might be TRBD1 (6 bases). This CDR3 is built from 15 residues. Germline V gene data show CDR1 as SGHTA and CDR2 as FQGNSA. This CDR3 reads CASSLGAQGNQPQYF. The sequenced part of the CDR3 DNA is TGTGCCAGCAGCTTAGGGGCGCAGGGGAATCAGCCG.

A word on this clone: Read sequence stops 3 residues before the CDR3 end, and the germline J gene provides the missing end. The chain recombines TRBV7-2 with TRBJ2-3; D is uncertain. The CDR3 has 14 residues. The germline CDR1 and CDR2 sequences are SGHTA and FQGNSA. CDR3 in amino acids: CASSQPRKQETQYF. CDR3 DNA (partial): TGTGCCAGCAGCCAACCCAGGAAGCAAGAGACG.

CDR3 loop: CASSLKGSGGYEQFF. Partial CDR3 DNA: TGTGCCAGCAGCTTAAAAGGGTCAGGGGGGTATGAG. The chain uses TRBV7-2 and TRBJ2-1; TRBD1 is a possible D gene (7 bases). The sequence runs out 3 residues before the end of the CDR3; the remainder is reconstructed from the germline J gene. The V and J ends lost 2 bases and 8 bases respectively, with 16 bases between them. The CDR3 length is 15 residues. Per germline, CDR1 SGHTA and CDR2 FQGNSA.

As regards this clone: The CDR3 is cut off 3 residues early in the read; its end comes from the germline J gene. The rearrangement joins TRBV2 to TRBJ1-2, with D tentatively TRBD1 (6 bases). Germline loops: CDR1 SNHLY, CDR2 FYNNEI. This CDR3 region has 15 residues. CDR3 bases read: TGTGCCAGCAGTGAGGGGGCTAGCGGAACCTACGAC. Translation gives CASSEGASGTYD. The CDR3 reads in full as CASSEGASGTYDYTF.

The CDR3 bases that were read are TGTGCCAGCAACATTCCAGGGGGATACACAGATACG. This translates into CASNIPGGYTDT. The whole CDR3 is CASNIPGGYTDTQYF. This chain uses TRBV5-6 with TRBJ2-3, with 7 positions matching TRBD1. The CDR3 end falls 3 residues outside the read, so it is completed with the germline J gene. The J segment lost 2 bases and the V segment lost 6 bases, leaving 9 bases of the junction unmatched. Looked up from germline, CDR1 is SGHDT and CDR2 is YYEEEE. This CDR3 has 15 amino acids.

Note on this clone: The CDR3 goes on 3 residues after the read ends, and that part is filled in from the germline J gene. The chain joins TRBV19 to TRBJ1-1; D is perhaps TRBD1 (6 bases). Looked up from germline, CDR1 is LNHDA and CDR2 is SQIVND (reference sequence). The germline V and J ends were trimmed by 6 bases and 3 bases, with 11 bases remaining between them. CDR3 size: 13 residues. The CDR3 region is CASRWTEDTEAFF. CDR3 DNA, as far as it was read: TGTGCCAGTAGATGGACAGAAGACACTGAA.

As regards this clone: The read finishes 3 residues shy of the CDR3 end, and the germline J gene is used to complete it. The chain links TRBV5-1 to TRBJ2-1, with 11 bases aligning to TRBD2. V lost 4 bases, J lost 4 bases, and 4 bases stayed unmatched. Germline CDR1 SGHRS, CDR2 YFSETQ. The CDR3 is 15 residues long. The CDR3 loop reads CASSPGTSGYNEQFF. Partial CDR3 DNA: TGCGCCAGCAGCCCCGGGACTAGCGGATACAATGAG.

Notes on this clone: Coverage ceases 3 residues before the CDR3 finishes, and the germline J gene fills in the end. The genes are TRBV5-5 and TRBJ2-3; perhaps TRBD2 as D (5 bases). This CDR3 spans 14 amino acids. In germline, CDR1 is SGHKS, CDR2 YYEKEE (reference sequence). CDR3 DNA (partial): TGTGCCAGCAGCACCTGGACTGCTCAAGAGACG. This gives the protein CASSTWTAQET. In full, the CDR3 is CASSTWTAQETQYF.

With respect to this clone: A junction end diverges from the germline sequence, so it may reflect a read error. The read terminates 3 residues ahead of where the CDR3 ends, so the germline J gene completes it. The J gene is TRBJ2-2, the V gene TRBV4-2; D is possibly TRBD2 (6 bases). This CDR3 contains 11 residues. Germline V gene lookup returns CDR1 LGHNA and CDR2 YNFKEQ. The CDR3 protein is CASAGSGELFF. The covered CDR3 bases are TGCGCCAGCGCGGGATCCGGGGAG.

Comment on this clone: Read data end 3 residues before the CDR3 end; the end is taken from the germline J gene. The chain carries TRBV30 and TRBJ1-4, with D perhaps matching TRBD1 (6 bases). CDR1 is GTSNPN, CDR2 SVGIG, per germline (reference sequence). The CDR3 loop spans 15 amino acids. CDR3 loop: CAWKGSRGYNSPLFF. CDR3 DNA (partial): TGTGCCTGGAAGGGGTCTAGGGGGTATAATTCACCA.

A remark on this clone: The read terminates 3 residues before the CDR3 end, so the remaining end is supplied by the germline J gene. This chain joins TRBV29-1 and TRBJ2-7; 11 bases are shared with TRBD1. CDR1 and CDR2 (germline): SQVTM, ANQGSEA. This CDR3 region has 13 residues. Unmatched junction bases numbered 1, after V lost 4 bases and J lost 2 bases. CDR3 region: CSVGGQGAYEQYF. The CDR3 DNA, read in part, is TGCAGCGTTGGGGGACAGGGGGCCTACGAG.

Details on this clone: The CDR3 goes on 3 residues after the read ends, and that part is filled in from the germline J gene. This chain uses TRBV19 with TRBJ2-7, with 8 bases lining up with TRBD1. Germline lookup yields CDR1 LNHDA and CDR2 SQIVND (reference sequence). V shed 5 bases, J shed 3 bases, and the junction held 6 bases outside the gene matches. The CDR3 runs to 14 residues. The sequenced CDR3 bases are TGTGCCAGTAGTCCCACAGGGGGAGACTACGAG. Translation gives CASSPTGGDYE. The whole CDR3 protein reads CASSPTGGDYEQYF.

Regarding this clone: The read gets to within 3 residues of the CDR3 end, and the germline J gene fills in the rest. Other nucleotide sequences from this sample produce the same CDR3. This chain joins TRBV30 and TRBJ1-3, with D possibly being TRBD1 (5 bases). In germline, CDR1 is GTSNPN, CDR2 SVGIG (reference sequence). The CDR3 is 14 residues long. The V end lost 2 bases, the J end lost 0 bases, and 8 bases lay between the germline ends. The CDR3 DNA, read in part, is TGTGCCTGGAGTTATAGGGGCTCTGGAAACACC. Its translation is CAWSYRGSGNT. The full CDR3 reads CAWSYRGSGNTIYF.

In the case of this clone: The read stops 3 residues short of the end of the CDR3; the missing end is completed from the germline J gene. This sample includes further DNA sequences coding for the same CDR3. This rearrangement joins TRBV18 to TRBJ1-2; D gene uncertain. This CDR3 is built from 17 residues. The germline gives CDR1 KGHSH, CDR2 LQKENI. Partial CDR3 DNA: TGTGCCAGCTCACCACGAGAGCGGGAGGCCTACTCCTACGAC. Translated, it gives CASSPREREAYSYD. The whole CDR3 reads CASSPREREAYSYDYTF.

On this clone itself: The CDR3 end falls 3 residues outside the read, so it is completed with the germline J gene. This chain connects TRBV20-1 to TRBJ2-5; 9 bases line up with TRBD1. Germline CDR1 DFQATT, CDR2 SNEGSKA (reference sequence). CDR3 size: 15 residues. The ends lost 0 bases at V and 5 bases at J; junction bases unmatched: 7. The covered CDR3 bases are TGCAGTGCTAGAGATAGGGGGACAGGGCGCGAGACC. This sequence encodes CSARDRGTGRET. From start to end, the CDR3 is CSARDRGTGRETQYF.

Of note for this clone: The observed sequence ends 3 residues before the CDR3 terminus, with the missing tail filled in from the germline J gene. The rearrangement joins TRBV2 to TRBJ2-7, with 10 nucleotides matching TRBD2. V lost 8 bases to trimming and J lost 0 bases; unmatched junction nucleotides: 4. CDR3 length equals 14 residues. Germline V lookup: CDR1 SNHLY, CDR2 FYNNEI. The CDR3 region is CASRPSGGSYEQYF. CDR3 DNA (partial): TGTGCCAGCCGGCCTAGCGGGGGCTCCTACGAG.

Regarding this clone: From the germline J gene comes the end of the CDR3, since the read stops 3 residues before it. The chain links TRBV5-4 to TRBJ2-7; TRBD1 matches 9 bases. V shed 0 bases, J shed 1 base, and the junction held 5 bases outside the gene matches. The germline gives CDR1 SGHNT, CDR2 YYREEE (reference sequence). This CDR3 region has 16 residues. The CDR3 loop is CASSLGLTGGSYEQYF. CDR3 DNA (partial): TGTGCCAGCAGCTTGGGTTTGACAGGGGGATCCTACGAG.

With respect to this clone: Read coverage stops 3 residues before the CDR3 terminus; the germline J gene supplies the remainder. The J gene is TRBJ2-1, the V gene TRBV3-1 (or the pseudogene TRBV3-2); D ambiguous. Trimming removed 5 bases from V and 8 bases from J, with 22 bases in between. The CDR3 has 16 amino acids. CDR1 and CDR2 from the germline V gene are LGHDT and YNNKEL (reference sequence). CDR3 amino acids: CASSSRGSPPNYEQFF. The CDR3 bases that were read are TGTGCCAGCAGCTCCCGCGGATCCCCTCCCAATTATGAG.

CDR3 residues: CASSQMGLAGYNEQFF. The sequenced CDR3 bases are TGTGCCAGCAGCCAGATGGGACTAGCGGGATACAATGAG. J is TRBJ2-1 and V is TRBV7-8; 13 bases fit TRBD2. The read terminates 3 residues before the CDR3 end, so the remaining end is supplied by the germline J gene. This CDR3 has 16 amino acids. Looked up from germline, CDR1 is SGHVS and CDR2 is FQNEAQ. With 5 bases clipped from V and 4 bases from J, the junction kept 5 bases outside the gene matches.

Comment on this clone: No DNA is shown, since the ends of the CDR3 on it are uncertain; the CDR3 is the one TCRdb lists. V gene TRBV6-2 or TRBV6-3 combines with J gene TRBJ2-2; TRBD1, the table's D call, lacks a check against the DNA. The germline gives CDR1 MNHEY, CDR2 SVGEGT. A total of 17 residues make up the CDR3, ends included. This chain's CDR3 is CASSTSDRGYRANVLFF.

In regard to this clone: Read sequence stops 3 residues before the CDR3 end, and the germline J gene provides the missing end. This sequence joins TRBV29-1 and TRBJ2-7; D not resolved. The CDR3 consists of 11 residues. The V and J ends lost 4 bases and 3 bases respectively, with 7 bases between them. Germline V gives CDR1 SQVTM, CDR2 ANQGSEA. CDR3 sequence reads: CSVVQHYEQYF. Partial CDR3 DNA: TGCAGCGTTGTACAGCACTACGAG.

The CDR3 bases that were read are TGTGCCAGCAGCTTCGACAGGGTTACTAATGAAAAA. The encoded protein is CASSFDRVTNEK. The entire CDR3 sequence reads CASSFDRVTNEKLFF. The chain combines TRBV7-9 with TRBJ1-4, with 7 bases lining up with TRBD1. The read finishes 3 residues shy of the CDR3 end, and the germline J gene is used to complete it. The CDR3 runs 15 residues. V lost 3 bases and J lost 2; bases outside the gene matches: 3. Germline V gives CDR1 SEHNR, CDR2 FQNEAQ (reference sequence). The full variable domain, completed using reference TRBV7-9 and TRBJ1-4, is DTGVSQNPRHKITKRGQNVTFRCDPISEHNRLYWYRQTLGQGPEFLTYFQNEAQLEKSRLLSDRFSAERPKGSFSTLEIQRTEQGDSAMYLCASSFDRVTNEKLFFGSGTQLSVL.

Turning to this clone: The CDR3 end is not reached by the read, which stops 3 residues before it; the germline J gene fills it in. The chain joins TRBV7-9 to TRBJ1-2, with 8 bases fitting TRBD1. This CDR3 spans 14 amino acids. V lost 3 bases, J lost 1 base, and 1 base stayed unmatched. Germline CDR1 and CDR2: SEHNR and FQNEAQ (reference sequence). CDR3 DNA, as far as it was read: TGTGCCAGCAGCTTGACAGGGGATAACTATGGC. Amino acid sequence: CASSLTGDNYG. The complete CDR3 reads CASSLTGDNYGYTF. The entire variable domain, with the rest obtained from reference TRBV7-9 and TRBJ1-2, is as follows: DTGVSQNPRHKITKRGQNVTFRCDPISEHNRLYWYRQTLGQGPEFLTYFQNEAQLEKSRLLSDRFSAERPKGSFSTLEIQRTEQGDSAMYLCASSLTGDNYGYTFGSGTRLTVV.

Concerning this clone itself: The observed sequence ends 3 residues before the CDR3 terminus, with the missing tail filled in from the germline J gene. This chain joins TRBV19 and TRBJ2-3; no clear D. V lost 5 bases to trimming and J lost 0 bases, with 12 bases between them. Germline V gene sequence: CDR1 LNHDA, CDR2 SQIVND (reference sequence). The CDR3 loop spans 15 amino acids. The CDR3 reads CASSPSPSSTDTQYF. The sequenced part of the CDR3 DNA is TGTGCCAGTAGTCCTTCTCCCTCTAGCACAGATACG.